This TCR beta chain was captured by sequencing in a study of T cell repertoires in cytomegalovirus infection. The wider study: Public TCR beta signatures provided an indication of both CMV infection and a matching HLA type.

Each CDR3 protein is one row after TCRdb ran MiXCR on the reads. Of about 490,000 distinct CDR3 sequences listed, 10% to 12% are singletons. Whole-study findings and limits: Within the response measured ex vivo, HLA-C-restricted CMV-specific TCR beta clonotypes were dominant. Summed frequency of shared TCR beta families picked out CMV carriers who also had the relevant HLA.

This clonotype has a handful of counts. Antigen specificity is unknown. This sequence was found in a human donor in good health (CMV status not recorded). Some clones in this sample may be carry-over from other donors' samples. Sequenced input: PBMCs.

CDR3 nucleotide sequence: TGTGCCAGCAGTTACTGGGGTAGAGGGCCCCAAGAGACCCAGTACTTC. This codes for CASSYWGRGPQETQYF. This sequence joins TRBV6-6 and TRBJ2-5; a possible D gene is TRBD2 (5 bases). Germline V lookup: CDR1 MNHNY, CDR2 SVGAGI (reference sequence). With 1 base removed from V and 1 base from J, the gap between germline ends came to 13 bases. This CDR3 has 16 amino acids.